This T cell receptor (beta chain) is drawn from a study of blood T cell repertoires in COVID-19. Germline values: CDR1 SGHRS, CDR2 YFSETQ. Trimming left V 0 bases short and J 5 bases short, with 11 bases between. The CDR3 sequence is 14 residues long. Source study methods: By means of reference gene primer amplification, nucleated cell counts were estimated. Generated by immunoSEQ multiplex PCR, the TCRdb table keeps only in-frame clones and is missing some. The D gene and trimming were derived from the DNA, and the V and J assignments and clone size from that table. The profile shows 300,000 to 350,000 clones, roughly 88% of them singletons.

The chain combines TRBV5-1 with TRBJ2-5, with D perhaps TRBD2 (6 bases). This receptor was obtained from a man aged 30-40 years who had recovered from COVID-19. The sequencing sample was made of PBMCs or T cells enriched from blood (not recorded which). CDR3 coding DNA: TGCGCCAGCAGCTTGGGGGGCAGCGGGGAGACCCAGTACTTC. Protein: CASSLGGSGETQYF.